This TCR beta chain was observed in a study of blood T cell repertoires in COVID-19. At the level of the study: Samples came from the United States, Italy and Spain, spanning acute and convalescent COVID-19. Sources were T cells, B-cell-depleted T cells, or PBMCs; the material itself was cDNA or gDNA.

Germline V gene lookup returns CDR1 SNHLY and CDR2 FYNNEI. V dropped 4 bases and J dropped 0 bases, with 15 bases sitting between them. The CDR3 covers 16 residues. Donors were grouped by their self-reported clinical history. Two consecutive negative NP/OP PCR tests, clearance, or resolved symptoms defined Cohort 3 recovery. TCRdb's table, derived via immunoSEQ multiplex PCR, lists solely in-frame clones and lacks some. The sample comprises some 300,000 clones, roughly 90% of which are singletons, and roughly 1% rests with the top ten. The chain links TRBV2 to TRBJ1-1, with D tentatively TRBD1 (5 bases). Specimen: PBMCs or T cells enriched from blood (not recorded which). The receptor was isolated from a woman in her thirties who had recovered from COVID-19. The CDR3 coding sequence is TGTGCCAGCAGTGGCGTCAGGGAGGCCATGAACACTGAAGCTTTCTTT. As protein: CASSGVREAMNTEAFF. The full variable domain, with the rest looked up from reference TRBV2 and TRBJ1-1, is EPEVTQTPSHQVTQMGQEVILRCVPISNHLYFYWYRQILGQKVEFLVSFYNNEISEKSEIFDDQFSVERPDGSNFTLKIRSTKLEDSAMYFCASSGVREAMNTEAFFGQGTRLTVV.